The 24 T cell receptor beta chains given below trace back to one sample, sequenced in a study of OX40 agonist ivuxolimab in advanced cancers. Sequenced by immunoSEQ multiplex PCR; TCRdb stores in-frame clones only, minus some. The table has 15,000 or so clones, about 76% seen once. Sequencing used CD4+ or CD8+ T cells sorted from blood, obtained in a trial of the OX40 agonist ivuxolimab. These receptors were obtained from an adult with an advanced solid tumor such as melanoma, head and neck, liver or kidney cancer.

This clone has only one observation. The rearrangement uses TRBV2 and TRBJ2-7; D may be TRBD1 or TRBD2 (5 bases each). V shed 2 bases and J shed 2 bases, with 16 bases lying between them. CDR1 is SNHLY and CDR2 is FYNNEI in the germline V gene. This CDR3 has 16 residues. CDR3 nucleotides: TGTGCCAGCAGTGAATCCCAGGGAGTACTACCCTACGAGCAGTACTTC. Protein sequence: CASSESQGVLPYEQYF.

The chain is built from TRBV4-1 and TRBJ2-2; the D is unclear. With 5 bases removed from V and 1 base from J, the gap between germline ends came to 17 bases. The germline gives CDR1 MGHRA, CDR2 YSYEKL. This CDR3 contains 17 residues. CDR3: CASSGLGGAGNTGELFF. CDR3 DNA: TGCGCCAGCAGCGGGTTAGGTGGAGCAGGGAACACCGGGGAGCTGTTTTTT.

The chain combines TRBV7-9 with TRBJ2-3; no clear D gene. CDR1 and CDR2 from the germline V gene are SEHNR and FQNEAQ (reference sequence). V dropped 7 bases and J dropped 0 bases, with 14 bases sitting between them. This CDR3 spans 15 amino acids. The CDR3 loop is CASTPLGISTDTQYF. In DNA form, the CDR3 reads TGTGCCAGCACACCCCTGGGGATCAGCACAGATACGCAGTATTTT.

This chain uses TRBV5-1 with TRBJ2-7, with D possibly being TRBD1 or TRBD2 (5 bases each). V lost 4 bases and J lost 1, with 21 bases in between. The CDR3 runs to 17 residues. Germline lookup yields CDR1 SGHRS and CDR2 YFSETQ. This CDR3 reads CASSPPRGGDMSYEQYF. DNA for the CDR3: TGCGCCAGCAGCCCCCCCCGGGGCGGAGATATGTCCTACGAGCAGTACTTC.

This clone was seen a single time. V usage is TRBV27 and J usage is TRBJ1-1; 8 bases are shared with TRBD1. Germline V lookup: CDR1 MNHEY, CDR2 SMNVEV (reference sequence). This CDR3 comprises 14 residues. Trimming removed 2 bases from V and 4 bases from J; junction bases left unmatched: 3. CDR3: CASSLGQGGTEAFF. The CDR3 nucleotides are TGTGCCAGCAGTTTAGGACAGGGAGGCACTGAAGCTTTCTTT.

This rearrangement joins TRBV28 to TRBJ2-3; D ambiguous. V was cut by 5 bases and J by 2 bases, with 2 bases left in between. CDR3 length equals 11 residues. Germline CDR1 is MDHEN and CDR2 is SYDVKM. CDR3 sequence reads: CASSTTDTQYF. The CDR3 coding sequence is TGTGCCAGCAGTACCACAGATACGCAGTATTTT.

This rearrangement joins TRBV5-6 to TRBJ1-2; D unresolved. This CDR3 has 14 residues. The V end was cut by 2 bases, the J end by 6 bases, with 14 bases between. Germline V gene sequence: CDR1 SGHDT, CDR2 YYEEEE. The CDR3 DNA reads as TGTGCCAGCAGCTTTTGGGAGGGCACCGATGGCTACACCTTC. It yields the protein CASSFWEGTDGYTF.

This clone was seen a single time. The chain joins TRBV11-3 to TRBJ2-1; D not certain. V was cut by 5 bases and J by 4 bases, with 3 bases left in between. Germline CDR1 is SGHNT and CDR2 is YENEEA. CDR3 size: 11 residues. For the CDR3, the DNA is TGTGCCAGCAGCGAATACAATGAGCAGTTCTTC. Translating it yields CASSEYNEQFF.

V gene TRBV6-1 combines with J gene TRBJ2-3; D call uncertain. The CDR3 is 14 residues long. Trimming removed 7 bases at V and 2 bases at J, with 13 bases between. Per the germline V gene, CDR1 is MNHNS and CDR2 is SASEGT. The DNA for the CDR3 is TGTGCCAGCATTCCCGTTCTTAACACAGATACGCAGTATTTT. Protein product: CASIPVLNTDTQYF.

This clone has a handful of counts. DNA for the CDR3: TGTGCCAGCAGGGGCTTAGACAGGGGGCTGTACCCCTATGGCTACACCTTC. It yields the protein CASRGLDRGLYPYGYTF. This chain connects TRBV5-4 to TRBJ1-2, with TRBD1 matching over 10 bases. Trimming cost V 5 bases and J 4 bases; bases outside gene matches: 14. CDR1 is SGHNT, CDR2 YYREEE, per germline (reference sequence). The CDR3 consists of 17 residues.

The rearrangement joins TRBV5-6 to TRBJ2-3, with D perhaps TRBD2 (5 bases). This CDR3 region has 16 residues. Germline lookup yields CDR1 SGHDT and CDR2 YYEEEE. V lost 0 bases to trimming and J lost 0 bases, with 11 bases between them. In DNA form, the CDR3 reads TGTGCCAGCAGCTTGGGCAGCGAGGGAAGCACAGATACGCAGTATTTT. Translation: CASSLGSEGSTDTQYF.

This chain links TRBV4-1 with TRBJ1-1; D is unresolved. The CDR3 is 14 amino acids. V was pared by 0 bases and J by 3 bases, with 8 bases between. Germline V gene lookup returns CDR1 MGHRA and CDR2 YSYEKL. This CDR3 reads CASSQEEVDTEAFF. CDR3 nucleotide sequence: TGCGCCAGCAGCCAAGAGGAGGTAGACACTGAAGCTTTCTTT.

This clone was counted only a few times. The chain joins TRBV27 to TRBJ1-5; D is ambiguous. The V end was cut by 2 bases, the J end by 6 bases, with 8 bases between. The CDR3 is made up of 13 amino acids. Germline CDR1 MNHEY, CDR2 SMNVEV (reference sequence). The DNA for the CDR3 is TGTGCCAGCAGTTTAGGGCGGAGTCAGCCCCAGCATTTT. As protein: CASSLGRSQPQHF.

This clone appeared once. The CDR3 DNA sequence: TGTGCCAGCAGCTCGGGACAGAGCTACGAGCAGTACTTC. Protein sequence: CASSSGQSYEQYF. V gene TRBV13 combines with J gene TRBJ2-7; TRBD1 aligns across 7 bases. The CDR3 totals 13 residues. After removal of 4 bases from V and 3 bases from J, the junction contained 3 bases not matched to a gene. In germline, CDR1 is PRHDT, CDR2 FYEKMQ (reference sequence).

In the case of this clone: Other DNA sequences in the same sample also yield this CDR3. This chain connects TRBV7-2 to TRBJ2-3; D remains unclear. The CDR3 is 14 residues long. V lost 0 bases and J lost 4, with 8 bases in between. Looked up from germline, CDR1 is SGHTA and CDR2 is FQGNSA. For the CDR3, the DNA is TGTGCCAGCAGCTTAGCGCTCGGAGCAGATACGCAGTATTTT. Its protein product is CASSLALGADTQYF.

The chain links TRBV7-9 to TRBJ2-1, with 10 nucleotides matching TRBD2. There are 15 residues in the CDR3. CDR1 is SEHNR, CDR2 FQNEAQ, per germline (reference sequence). J was trimmed by 2 bases and V by 5 bases; bases with no gene match: 3. CDR3 sequence reads: CASSGLAETYNEQFF. CDR3 DNA: TGTGCCAGCAGCGGACTAGCGGAGACCTACAATGAGCAGTTCTTC.

This rearrangement joins TRBV6-5 to TRBJ1-5; D is ambiguous. Germline V CDR1 and CDR2: MNHEY, SVGAGI. The CDR3 runs 13 residues. Between the trimmed V and J ends, which lost 2 bases and 5 bases, there was a span of 7 bases. In DNA form, the CDR3 reads TGTGCCAGCAGTTACGACGCGGATCAGCCCCAGCATTTT. Translating gives CASSYDADQPQHF.

The gene calls are TRBV11-2 and TRBJ1-5; D is uncertain. Germline V gene data show CDR1 as SGHAT and CDR2 as FQNNGV. Trimming left V 6 bases short and J 4 bases short, with 13 bases between. The CDR3 is 14 amino acids. The CDR3 nucleotides read TGTGCCAGCAGTCCCGGGATAGGGAATCAGCCCCAGCATTTT. Translation gives CASSPGIGNQPQHF.

This clone was seen just once. The chain combines TRBV7-9 with TRBJ2-7, with TRBD2 identical over 8 bases. The CDR3 is 14 amino acids. Germline V CDR1 and CDR2: SEHNR, FQNEAQ (reference sequence). With 8 bases clipped from V and 5 bases from J, the junction kept 11 bases outside the gene matches. The CDR3 DNA reads TGTGCCAGCGCAACCGGGCTAGCGGGCCACGAGCAGTACTTC. It yields the protein CASATGLAGHEQYF. Based on the CDR3 plus reference TRBV7-9 and TRBJ2-7, the full variable domain is DTGVSQNPRHKITKRGQNVTFRCDPISEHNRLYWYRQTLGQGPEFLTYFQNEAQLEKSRLLSDRFSAERPKGSFSTLEIQRTEQGDSAMYLCASATGLAGHEQYFGPGTRLTVT.

The chain recombines TRBV5-6 with TRBJ2-3, with 9 bases fitting TRBD2. This CDR3 is 15 amino acids long. V lost 2 bases and J lost 3; bases outside the gene matches: 4. The germline V gene encodes CDR1 SGHDT and CDR2 YYEEEE. Written as DNA, the CDR3 is TGTGCCAGCAGCTTCGACAGCGGGGGGACAGATACGCAGTATTTT. This sequence encodes CASSFDSGGTDTQYF.

The rearrangement links TRBV9 to TRBJ2-7; no reliable D call. The CDR3 loop spans 14 amino acids. Trimming left V 0 bases short and J 5 bases short, with 12 bases between. Germline V gene lookup returns CDR1 SGDLS and CDR2 YYNGEE. CDR3 residues: CASSVGPSGDEQYF. In nucleotides, the CDR3 is TGTGCCAGCAGCGTAGGGCCCTCAGGAGACGAGCAGTACTTC.

The V gene is TRBV28, the J gene TRBJ2-3, with unresolved D. The germline gives CDR1 MDHEN, CDR2 SYDVKM. This CDR3 has 11 amino acids. Trimming removed 2 bases from V and 6 bases from J, with 3 bases in between. The CDR3 reads CASSLGDTQYF. In DNA, the CDR3 is TGTGCCAGCAGTTTAGGGGATACGCAGTATTTT.

This sequence joins TRBV2 and TRBJ2-1; D may be TRBD2 (5 bases). Trimming took 5 bases from V and 0 from J, leaving 11 bases between them. The CDR3 is 15 residues long. The V gene's germline CDR1 is SNHLY and CDR2 FYNNEI. The CDR3 region has the DNA TGTGCCAGCAGTTGGGAGAAGAGCTCCTACAATGAGCAGTTCTTC. As protein: CASSWEKSSYNEQFF.

The V call is TRBV5-4, the J call TRBJ2-2; 14 bases map to TRBD2. The CDR3 has 16 amino acids. The V gene's germline CDR1 is SGHNT and CDR2 YYREEE (reference sequence). Trimming cost V 4 bases and J 6 bases; bases outside gene matches: 5. The CDR3 protein is CASSTGLAGAAGELFF. CDR3 DNA sequence: TGTGCCAGCAGCACGGGACTAGCGGGGGCCGCCGGGGAGCTGTTTTTT.